The sequence of this TCR beta chain was determined in a study of T-cell reconstitution after alpha-beta-depleted transplantation in children. The germline V gene encodes CDR1 MNHEY and CDR2 SMNVEV (reference sequence). The CDR3 has 13 residues. Trimming at V came to 4 bases and at J to 10 bases, leaving 7 bases not matched to a gene. A TCRbeta library incorporating unique molecular identifiers was prepared. TCRdb re-called the PCR reads with MiXCR, one entry per CDR3 protein. Among some 590,000 distinct CDR3 sequences listed, 10% were seen once. The receptor's source is a human donor who donated a stem cell graft to a child with acute myeloid leukemia. Source: PBMCs from the stem cell graft donor, taken from the stem cell graft. This rearrangement joins TRBV27 to TRBJ1-1, with TRBD1 identical over 9 bases. The CDR3 sequence: CASSSGQGRGAFF. The CDR3 nucleotides read TGTGCCAGCAGTTCGGGACAGGGTCGGGGAGCTTTCTTT.